This is a list of T cell receptor beta chains from one sample in a study of blood T cells in healthy people across ages. TCRdb ran MiXCR on the 5' RACE reads and lists one entry per CDR3 protein. Seen here are about 930,000 distinct CDR3 sequences, about 29% observed once, and the top ten hold about 10%. This same sample was also part of a study on T cells of mothers and their children.

Input material: blood. All receptors come from a woman aged 35 to 49 in good health. CDR3s include the opening cysteine and the closing phenylalanine or tryptophan. The order of the fields is clone size, D gene, V gene, J gene, CDR3 protein, CDR3 DNA. The D gene is left open where the match is weak. Part of the rows lack a size; the others show once, few, many or a class for expanded clones.

abundance: few; d_gene: -; v_gene: TRBV7-2; j_gene: TRBJ2-1; CDR3aa: CASSLRLPHERFF; CDR3nt: TGTGCCAGCAGCTTACGACTGCCTCACGAGCGGTTCTTC
abundance: -; d_gene: TRBD1; v_gene: TRBV15; j_gene: TRBJ1-6; CDR3aa: CATSPRDRGFSSYNSPLHF; CDR3nt: TGTGCCACCAGCCCTCGGGACAGGGGGTTCAGCTCCTATAATTCACCCCTCCACTTT
abundance: -; d_gene: TRBD2; v_gene: TRBV11-2; j_gene: TRBJ2-5; CDR3aa: CASSEGASGGQETQYF; CDR3nt: TGTGCCAGCAGCGAGGGGGCTAGCGGGGGGCAAGAGACCCAGTACTTC
abundance: few; d_gene: TRBD1; v_gene: TRBV7-3; j_gene: TRBJ2-7; CDR3aa: CASSPDRAFEQYF; CDR3nt: TGTGCCAGCAGCCCGGACAGGGCTTTTGAGCAGTACTTC
abundance: few; d_gene: TRBD1; v_gene: TRBV27; j_gene: TRBJ2-3; CDR3aa: CTSSSPTGRDTQYF; CDR3nt: TGTACCAGCAGTTCCCCGACAGGGCGAGATACGCAGTATTTT
abundance: many; d_gene: TRBD2; v_gene: TRBV20-1; j_gene: TRBJ2-4; CDR3aa: CSARDYELAVFKLAKNIQYF; CDR3nt: TGCAGTGCTAGAGATTACGAACTAGCGGTCTTTAAGCTAGCCAAAAACATTCAGTACTTC
abundance: many; d_gene: TRBD2; v_gene: TRBV6-5; j_gene: TRBJ2-3; CDR3aa: CASSRTRDPTDTQYF; CDR3nt: TGTGCCAGCAGCAGGACTAGAGATCCCACAGATACGCAGTATTTT
abundance: -; d_gene: TRBD1; v_gene: TRBV18; j_gene: TRBJ1-1; CDR3aa: CASSLQGPTNTEAFF; CDR3nt: TGTGCCAGCTCCCTACAGGGGCCTACGAACACTGAAGCTTTCTTT
abundance: many; d_gene: -; v_gene: TRBV4-1; j_gene: TRBJ2-2; CDR3aa: CASRDPRTGELFF; CDR3nt: TGCGCCAGCCGGGACCCTCGCACCGGGGAGCTGTTTTTT
abundance: -; d_gene: -; v_gene: TRBV12-3/TRBV12-4; j_gene: TRBJ1-2; CDR3aa: CASSLAGQSGYTF; CDR3nt: TGTGCCAGCAGTTTAGCCGGACAGTCTGGCTACACCTTC
abundance: -; d_gene: -; v_gene: TRBV30; j_gene: TRBJ1-1; CDR3aa: CAWSGAGNTEAFF; CDR3nt: TGTGCCTGGAGTGGGGCGGGGAACACTGAAGCTTTCTTT
abundance: -; d_gene: TRBD1; v_gene: TRBV18; j_gene: TRBJ1-6; CDR3aa: CASSPPGTDNSPLHF; CDR3nt: TGTGCCAGCTCACCTCCCGGGACAGATAATTCACCCCTCCACTTT
abundance: -; d_gene: TRBD1; v_gene: TRBV5-1; j_gene: TRBJ1-6; CDR3aa: CASSEGQGNSPPHF; CDR3nt: TGCGCCAGCAGCGAGGGACAGGGGAATTCACCCCCCCACTTT
abundance: -; d_gene: TRBD1; v_gene: TRBV18; j_gene: TRBJ1-2; CDR3aa: CASSPGQGSGYGYTF; CDR3nt: TGTGCCAGCTCACCTGGACAGGGTAGTGGCTATGGCTACACCTTC
abundance: few; d_gene: -; v_gene: TRBV15; j_gene: TRBJ2-3; CDR3aa: CATSRDEGDTQYF; CDR3nt: TGTGCCACCAGCAGAGATGAGGGAGATACGCAGTATTTT
abundance: -; d_gene: -; v_gene: TRBV12-5; j_gene: TRBJ1-5; CDR3aa: CASGLDLQPSHWPQHF; CDR3nt: TGTGCTAGTGGTTTGGATCTTCAGCCCTCCCATTGGCCCCAGCATTTT
abundance: many; d_gene: -; v_gene: TRBV3-1; j_gene: TRBJ2-7; CDR3aa: CASSQWNPAYEQYF; CDR3nt: TGTGCCAGCAGCCAATGGAACCCCGCCTACGAGCAGTACTTC